The 27 T cell receptor beta chains below all came from one sample that was sequenced in a study of metastatic and nonmetastatic thyroid tumors. TCRdb reanalyzed the PCR reads with MiXCR. The sample records about 12,000 clones, under 30% being singletons. Treatment of any kind had been given to no patient before thyroid surgery. Sequences were obtained from blood. All receptors come from a male donor with papillary thyroid cancer or a benign thyroid nodule (not recorded which). Some clones in this sample may be carry-over from other donors' samples.

The CDR3 DNA reads as TGCGCCAGCAGCTTAGCGGGAGAAGCCGGGGAGCTGTTTTTT. This sequence encodes CASSLAGEAGELFF. The V and J genes are TRBV5-1 and TRBJ2-2; 8 nucleotides match TRBD2. J gave up 6 bases and V 2 bases, and 3 bases lay outside the gene matches. This CDR3 region has 14 residues. Germline CDR1 is SGHRS and CDR2 is YFSETQ.

There are a few counts of this clone. V and J are TRBV19 and TRBJ1-5; D possibly corresponds to TRBD1 (5 bases). Germline CDR1 is LNHDA and CDR2 is SQIVND (reference sequence). CDR3 length equals 14 residues. Trimming pared 5 bases from V and 2 bases from J, leaving 10 bases between. The CDR3 here is CASSFTGGNQPQHF. For the CDR3, the DNA is TGTGCCAGTAGTTTCACAGGTGGCAATCAGCCCCAGCATTTT.

This clone was counted at least ten times. The V gene is TRBV2, the J gene TRBJ2-2, with TRBD2 matching over 7 bases. Per the germline V gene, CDR1 is SNHLY and CDR2 is FYNNEI. This CDR3 contains 18 residues. Unmatched junction bases numbered 11, after V lost 2 bases and J lost 2 bases. The CDR3 sequence: CASSESGASGLNTGELFF. As DNA, the CDR3 is TGTGCCAGCAGTGAATCCGGGGCTAGCGGTCTCAACACCGGGGAGCTGTTTTTT.

There are many counts of this clone. This chain links TRBV19 with TRBJ2-7; the D gene could be TRBD1 or TRBD2 (5 bases each). The germline gives CDR1 LNHDA, CDR2 SQIVND (reference sequence). The CDR3 runs 12 residues. V was pared by 6 bases and J by 0 bases, with 6 bases between. The CDR3 DNA follows: TGTGCCAGTAGGGGGGACTCCTACGAGCAGTACTTC. Protein product: CASRGDSYEQYF.

The chain combines TRBV28 with TRBJ1-2, with TRBD1 identical over 7 bases. Losses at the gene ends were 6 bases for V and 3 bases for J; bases not matched to a gene: 10. Germline lookup yields CDR1 MDHEN and CDR2 SYDVKM. The CDR3 contains 15 residues. The CDR3 bases are TGTGCCAGCAGCCCCGGAGGGGGCGTCGACTATGGCTACACCTTC. Translated: CASSPGGGVDYGYTF.

As regards this clone: The sample contains more than one DNA sequence encoding this CDR3. J is TRBJ2-3 and V is TRBV27; TRBD2 agrees at 12 bases. The V segment lost 4 bases and the J segment 3 bases; nucleotides outside the gene matches: 5. CDR1 MNHEY and CDR2 SMNVEV come from the germline V gene (reference sequence). This CDR3 contains 16 residues. CDR3 sequence: CASSSRLAGGTDTQYF. CDR3 nucleotide sequence: TGTGCCAGCAGTTCCCGGCTAGCGGGAGGGACAGATACGCAGTATTTT.

This clone has only a few counts. The genes are TRBV6-5 and TRBJ2-2, with 10 bases lining up with TRBD2. Germline values: CDR1 MNHEY, CDR2 SVGAGI. CDR3 size: 18 residues. The junction had 15 bases not matched to a gene; V was cut back by 7 bases and J by 4 bases. Here the CDR3 DNA reads TGTGCCAGCACCCCCCGGGTACCGCTAGCGGGAGTCACCGGGGAGCTGTTTTTT. It is translated as CASTPRVPLAGVTGELFF.

This clone is termed medium-sized. The chain combines TRBV15 with TRBJ1-5; no definite D call. CDR1 LNHNV and CDR2 YYDKDF come from the germline V gene (reference sequence). This CDR3 comprises 13 residues. V was cut by 0 bases and J by 4 bases, with 4 bases left in between. CDR3 sequence (DNA): TGTGCCACCAGCAGAGACTATAATCAGCCCCAGCATTTT. This encodes CATSRDYNQPQHF.

V is TRBV19 and J is TRBJ2-1; 11 bases map to TRBD2. V was pared by 5 bases and J by 9 bases, with 3 bases of the junction left unmatched. This CDR3 comprises 13 residues. Germline V gene lookup returns CDR1 LNHDA and CDR2 SQIVND (reference sequence). This CDR3 reads CASSFGTSGEQFF. CDR3 coding DNA: TGTGCCAGTAGTTTCGGGACTAGCGGTGAGCAGTTCTTC.

The gene calls are TRBV6-6 and TRBJ1-2, with D possibly being TRBD1 (5 bases). The CDR3 spans 14 residues. Deletions cut 2 bases from V and 3 bases from J, with 10 bases between. The germline CDR1 and CDR2 sequences are MNHNY and SVGAGI (reference sequence). The CDR3 sequence is CASSYKGTDYGYTF. The CDR3 nucleotides are TGTGCCAGCAGTTACAAAGGGACTGACTATGGCTACACCTTC.

The V gene is TRBV28, the J gene TRBJ2-1; D not resolved. Germline values: CDR1 MDHEN, CDR2 SYDVKM. V dropped 1 base and J dropped 7 bases, with 8 bases sitting between them. The CDR3 loop spans 13 amino acids. CDR3 in amino acids: CASSLSAGNEQFF. In DNA, the CDR3 is TGTGCCAGCAGTTTATCAGCAGGAAATGAGCAGTTCTTC.

The V call is TRBV6-1, the J call TRBJ2-7; 9 nucleotides line up with TRBD2. Germline-derived CDR1 and CDR2 are MNHNS and SASEGT. There are 15 residues in the CDR3. V lost 2 bases to trimming and J lost 6 bases; unmatched junction nucleotides: 8. CDR3 bases: TGTGCCAGCAGTGAACTGACCCGTAGCGGGGGCGAGCAGTACTTC. It specifies CASSELTRSGGEQYF.

The chain recombines TRBV6-1 with TRBJ1-3; no clear D gene. CDR3 size: 11 residues. Per germline, CDR1 MNHNS and CDR2 SASEGT. The V end was cut by 7 bases, the J end by 3 bases, with 4 bases between. The CDR3 DNA follows: TGTGCCAGCAAGGTTGGAAACACCATATATTTT. Translating it yields CASKVGNTIYF.

Comment on this clone: At one end the junction does not follow the germline gene, possibly because of a read error. J is TRBJ2-5 and V is TRBV4-2, with D perhaps given as TRBD1 or TRBD2 (5 bases each). CDR1 and CDR2 from the germline V gene are LGHNA and YNFKEQ. This CDR3 has 14 amino acids. CDR3 DNA: TGTGCCCGCAGCCGGGGAACAGGACAAGAGACCCAGTACTTC. Amino acids: CARSRGTGQETQYF.

In its sample, this clone ranks as medium-sized. V and J are TRBV7-2 and TRBJ1-6, with a weak D call TRBD1 (6 bases). The germline V gene encodes CDR1 SGHTA and CDR2 FQGNSA. V was shortened by 1 base and J by 6 bases, with 10 bases between the two germline ends. The CDR3 length is 15 residues. The DNA for the CDR3 is TGTGCCAGCAGCTTAGTGGGAGGGGGTAATTCACCCCTCCACTTT. This codes for CASSLVGGGNSPLHF.

This clone was counted between two and nine times. The chain recombines TRBV28 with TRBJ2-2; the match to TRBD2 covers 7 bases. This CDR3 comprises 15 residues. Germline values: CDR1 MDHEN, CDR2 SYDVKM. Losses at the gene ends were 6 bases for V and 6 bases for J; bases not matched to a gene: 10. The CDR3 bases are TGTGCCAGCAGCTCCAGCGGGAAAGGGCCCGGGGAGCTGTTTTTT. Amino acids: CASSSSGKGPGELFF.

The chain uses TRBV30 and TRBJ1-6; D is ambiguous. The length of the CDR3 is 14 residues. V lost 0 bases to trimming and J lost 6 bases, with 9 bases between them. Germline CDR1 reads GTSNPN; CDR2 reads SVGIG (reference sequence). The CDR3: CAWSVYSINSPLHF. CDR3 coding DNA: TGTGCCTGGAGTGTTTACAGTATTAATTCACCCCTCCACTTT.

With regard to this clone: A much larger clone is a single base away; this may be a read error. Other nucleotide sequences in the sample specify the same CDR3. This sequence joins TRBV11-2 and TRBJ1-1; D call uncertain. This CDR3 is 13 amino acids long. The germline V gene has CDR1 SGHAT and CDR2 FQNNGV. The DNA for the CDR3 is TGTGCCAGCAGTTTAGGTTCCCAGTCTGAAGCTTTCTTT. Residues: CASSLGSQSEAFF. The complete variable domain, with remaining parts taken from reference TRBV11-2 and TRBJ1-1, reads EAGVAQSPRYKIIEKRQSVAFWCNPISGHATLYWYQQILGQGPKLLIQFQNNGVVDDSQLPKDRFSAERLKGVDSTLKIQPAKLEDSAVYLCASSLGSQSEAFFGQGTRLTVV.

The V call is TRBV5-1, the J call TRBJ2-7; possibly TRBD1 or TRBD2 for D (5 bases each). The CDR3 spans 15 residues. CDR1 SGHRS and CDR2 YFSETQ come from the germline V gene. Trimming took 2 bases from V and 2 from J, leaving 14 bases between them. CDR3 sequence reads: CASSFGPPGPYEQYF. CDR3 in DNA: TGCGCCAGCAGCTTCGGTCCACCGGGACCCTACGAGCAGTACTTC. Filled out from reference TRBV5-1 and TRBJ2-7, the complete variable domain reads KAGVTQTPRYLIKTRGQQVTLSCSPISGHRSVSWYQQTPGQGLQFLFEYFSETQRNKGNFPGRFSGRQFSNSRSEMNVSTLELGDSALYLCASSFGPPGPYEQYFGPGTRLTVT.

The chain carries TRBV25-1 and TRBJ1-6; 10 nucleotides line up with TRBD1. The CDR3 extends over 16 amino acids. Trimming cost V 2 bases and J 9 bases; bases outside gene matches: 7. Germline V lookup: CDR1 MGHDK, CDR2 SYGVNS. The CDR3, as DNA: TGTGCCAGCAGTGAACGACAGGGGGCGGGCGGTTCACCCCTCCACTTT. Translation: CASSERQGAGGSPLHF.

This clone was picked up a small number of times. V gene TRBV7-6 combines with J gene TRBJ1-2; maybe TRBD1 (5 bases). CDR1 and CDR2 from the germline V gene are SGHVS and FNYEAQ. V lost 1 base and J 7 bases, leaving 13 bases between the germline ends. The CDR3 contains 14 residues. The CDR3 reads CASSLVEGLRGYTF. DNA of the CDR3: TGTGCCAGCAGCTTAGTGGAGGGACTACGTGGCTACACCTTC.

V usage is TRBV19 and J usage is TRBJ1-1; TRBD1 might be the D (6 bases). V lost 3 bases and J lost 5, with 10 bases in between. CDR1 and CDR2 from the germline V gene are LNHDA and SQIVND (reference sequence). The CDR3 is made up of 13 amino acids. CDR3 sequence reads: CASSIYRATEAFF. Here the CDR3 DNA reads TGTGCCAGTAGTATCTACAGGGCTACTGAAGCTTTCTTT.

This clone was seen more than once but under ten times. This chain connects TRBV6-2 or TRBV6-3 to TRBJ2-5, with D uncertain. With 5 bases removed from V and 2 bases from J, the gap between germline ends came to 12 bases. CDR1 MNHEY and CDR2 SVGEGT come from the germline V gene. The CDR3 has 14 residues. The CDR3 reads CASSPRYAQETQYF. Here the CDR3 DNA reads TGTGCCAGCAGTCCCCGGTACGCTCAAGAGACCCAGTACTTC.

By its share, this clone is medium-sized. The chain couples TRBV24-1 to TRBJ1-2, with TRBD1 identical over 10 bases. V lost 4 bases, J lost 7 bases, and 5 bases stayed unmatched. CDR3 length: 14 residues. Germline V gene lookup returns CDR1 KGHDR and CDR2 SFDVKD. In DNA form, the CDR3 reads TGTGCCACCAGTGAACCCTGGGACAGGGGTGGCTACACCTTC. This encodes CATSEPWDRGGYTF.

This chain joins TRBV20-1 and TRBJ2-1; maybe TRBD1 (5 bases). Trimming stripped 6 bases from V and 2 bases from J, with 14 bases between. Germline lookup yields CDR1 DFQATT and CDR2 SNEGSKA (reference sequence). The CDR3 runs to 14 residues. The CDR3 DNA follows: TGCAGTGCCAAGGGATCCAGGGCCTACAATGAGCAGTTCTTC. Translation: CSAKGSRAYNEQFF.

The chain is built from TRBV28 and TRBJ1-2; TRBD1 matches 9 bases. This CDR3 has 13 residues. The trim removed 8 bases at V and 7 bases at J, leaving 8 bases unmatched. In germline, CDR1 is MDHEN, CDR2 SYDVKM. The DNA for the CDR3 is TGTGCCAGCGGACCCGGGACAGGGTTTGGCTACACCTTC. It translates to CASGPGTGFGYTF.

This clone was seen only once. The chain links TRBV13 to TRBJ2-1; 8 bases align to TRBD1. The CDR3 is made up of 15 amino acids. V lost 0 bases to trimming and J lost 5 bases; unmatched junction nucleotides: 3. Germline CDR1 is PRHDT and CDR2 is FYEKMQ (reference sequence). The CDR3 is CASSLGDRDHNEQFF. The CDR3 DNA is TGTGCCAGCAGCTTAGGGGACAGGGACCACAATGAGCAGTTCTTC.